The clone carrying this T cell receptor (beta chain) was seen ten or more times. Its antigen is as yet unknown. Input for naive CD8 libraries was roughly 19,000 to 1,100,000 sorted cells; the RNA fraction used was 10%, 30% or 50%. This sample is drawn from a study of molecular identifiers for immune sequencing clone quantification. TCRdb independently ran MiXCR on the PCR reads; one entry per CDR3 protein. The data show 300,000 to 400,000 distinct CDR3 sequences, roughly 23% seen once. The study's findings and limits: Barcode collisions between identical TCR molecules could shrink estimates of highly expanded clone sizes.

The clonotype originates from a human donor in good health. Some libraries in this study had Jurkat cell RNA spiked in. The sequenced sample consisted of naive CD8+ T cells from blood, with Jurkat cell RNA spiked in. Subset reported: FACS-sorted CD8+CD4-CCR7+CD45RA+ naive T cells.

DNA for the CDR3: TGTGCCTGGAGTGTACTCGATGAGGGTGAGCAGTTCTTC. This translates into CAWSVLDEGEQFF. The genes are TRBV30 and TRBJ2-1; the D gene is possibly TRBD2 (5 bases). The CDR3 sequence is 13 residues long. Germline V gene data show CDR1 as GTSNPN and CDR2 as SVGIG (reference sequence). Trimming left V 0 bases short and J 9 bases short, with 12 bases between.